Described below is a single T cell receptor beta chain sequence and its context. Its recognized antigen is unknown. Base qualities are missing; no much larger clone stands one base away. CDR1 and CDR2, per the germline V gene, are MDHEN and SYDVKM. Counted from cysteine to phenylalanine, this CDR3 has 14 amino acids. CDR3 DNA is the only sequence kept; it has 42 bases, read in frame from the first base. V sheds 5 bases and J sheds 4 bases, leaving 15 bases between their ends. The method behind the library was the immunoSEQ multiplex PCR assay. On the authors' methods: A statistical classification framework was built to diagnose cytomegalovirus status from the catalog of TCR beta chain sequences. TCRdb took over this immuneACCESS table, retaining in-frame rearrangements with V and J assigned. Such tables are incomplete; in checked studies, under half of the missing clones stem from an unresolved V gene, and the remainder is unexplained. The V and J calls and the clone size are those of that table, but D and trimming were determined from the DNA. In all, the sample holds some 240,000 clones, and about nine tenths of those were seen once. The ten biggest clones cover 2% to 2.5% of the sample.

The data are from a study of cytomegalovirus exposure and HLA in healthy donors (dated by TCRdb to 2016 to 2017). For the wider study: A later analysis indicated that the 95 to 150 validation repertoires were generated on the platform also employed for the roughly 730 repertoires of the first cohort. The study aimed to test whether signatures of past pathogen exposure could be identified by cataloging public T cell receptors. In addition to the first cohort of 666 subjects, a separate validation cohort of 130 or so different subjects was used. The study combined high-throughput TCR immunosequencing, statistical association of individual TCRs with disease status, and machine learning to predict cytomegalovirus infection status. What the authors observed across the whole study: The authors suggested that the approach could potentially be generalized to other disease states and immunological phenotypes. A later analysis lacked HLA typing for the validation cohort, so it scored co-occurrence in that cohort across all 120 or so repertoires. The classifier was reported to diagnose cytomegalovirus status with high specificity and sensitivity in both the original cohort and the validation cohort. Three of the identified cytomegalovirus-associated TCR beta chains were confirmed in vitro to be specific for cytomegalovirus antigens. While some public TCRs were present in many individuals, most TCR sequences turned up only very rarely across donors. In the study, around 150 TCR beta chains were listed as associated with cytomegalovirus. A later analysis found that TCRs clustered in the first cohort also tended to co-occur in the 130 or so validation repertoires, with 94% of cluster scores above 0.

The donors were included in the validation cohort of some 120 subjects, a group kept apart from the approximately 670-subject first cohort. The sequence was collected from a woman between 18 and 30 years old in good health and CMV-seropositive. The chain couples TRBV28 to TRBJ2-7; TRBD2 is perhaps the D gene, given 5 matching bases. Sequenced input: PBMCs. The base sequence is TGTGCCAGCAGTGGACCCGAGGGCGGATACGAGCAGTACTTC. Its translation reads: CASSGPEGGYEQYF.